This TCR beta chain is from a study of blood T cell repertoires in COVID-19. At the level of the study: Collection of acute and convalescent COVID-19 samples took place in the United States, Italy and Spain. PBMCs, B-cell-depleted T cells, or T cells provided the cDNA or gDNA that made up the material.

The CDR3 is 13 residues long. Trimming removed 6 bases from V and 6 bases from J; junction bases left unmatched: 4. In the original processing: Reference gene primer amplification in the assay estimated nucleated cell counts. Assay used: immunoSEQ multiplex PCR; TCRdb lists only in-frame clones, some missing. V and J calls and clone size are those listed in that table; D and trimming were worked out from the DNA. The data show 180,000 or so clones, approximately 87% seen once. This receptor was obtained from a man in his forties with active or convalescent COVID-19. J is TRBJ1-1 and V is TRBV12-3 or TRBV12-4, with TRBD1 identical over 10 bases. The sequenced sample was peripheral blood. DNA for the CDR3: TGTGCCAGCAGGGAGACAGGGGGCCCTGAAGCTTTCTTT. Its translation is CASRETGGPEAFF.